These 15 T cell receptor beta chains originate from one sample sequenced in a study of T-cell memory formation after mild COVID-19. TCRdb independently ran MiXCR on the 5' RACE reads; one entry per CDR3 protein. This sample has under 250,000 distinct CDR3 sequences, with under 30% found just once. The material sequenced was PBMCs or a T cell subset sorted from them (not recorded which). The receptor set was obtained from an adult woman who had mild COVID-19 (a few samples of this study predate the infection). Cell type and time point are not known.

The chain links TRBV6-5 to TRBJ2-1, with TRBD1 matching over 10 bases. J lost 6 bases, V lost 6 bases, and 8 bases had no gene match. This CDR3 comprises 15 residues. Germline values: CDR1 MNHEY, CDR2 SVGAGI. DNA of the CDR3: TGTGCCAGCAGCTTCGACAGGGGGCCGGTCAATGAGCAGTTCTTC. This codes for CASSFDRGPVNEQFF.

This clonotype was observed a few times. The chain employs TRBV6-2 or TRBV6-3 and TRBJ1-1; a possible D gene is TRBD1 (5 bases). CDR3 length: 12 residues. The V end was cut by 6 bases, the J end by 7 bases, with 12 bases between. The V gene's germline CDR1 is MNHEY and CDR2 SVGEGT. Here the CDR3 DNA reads TGTGCCAGCAGGCCGACCGACAGTGAAGCTTTCTTT. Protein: CASRPTDSEAFF.

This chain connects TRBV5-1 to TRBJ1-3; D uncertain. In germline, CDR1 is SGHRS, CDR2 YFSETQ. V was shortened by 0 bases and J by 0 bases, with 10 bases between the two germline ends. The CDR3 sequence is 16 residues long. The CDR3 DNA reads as TGCGCCAGCAGCTTGGTCGGCAGTTCCTCTGGAAACACCATATATTTT. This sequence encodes CASSLVGSSSGNTIYF.

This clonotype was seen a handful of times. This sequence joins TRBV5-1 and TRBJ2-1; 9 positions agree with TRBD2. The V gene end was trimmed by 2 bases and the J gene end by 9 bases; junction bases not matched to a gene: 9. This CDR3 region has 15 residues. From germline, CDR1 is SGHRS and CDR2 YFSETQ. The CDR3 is CASSFTSGPRGEQFF. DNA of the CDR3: TGCGCCAGCAGCTTTACTAGCGGGCCTAGGGGTGAGCAGTTCTTC. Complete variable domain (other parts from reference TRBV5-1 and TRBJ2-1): KAGVTQTPRYLIKTRGQQVTLSCSPISGHRSVSWYQQTPGQGLQFLFEYFSETQRNKGNFPGRFSGRQFSNSRSEMNVSTLELGDSALYLCASSFTSGPRGEQFFGPGTRLTVL.

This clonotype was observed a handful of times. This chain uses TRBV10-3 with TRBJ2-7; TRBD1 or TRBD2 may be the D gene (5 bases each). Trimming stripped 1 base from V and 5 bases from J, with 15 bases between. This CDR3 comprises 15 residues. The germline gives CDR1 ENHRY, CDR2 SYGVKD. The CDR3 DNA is TGTGCCATCAGTGAGTGGGGGACGCCCTCGGACGAGCAGTACTTC. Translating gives CAISEWGTPSDEQYF.

The CDR3 DNA sequence: TGTGCCAGCAGTGAAGGCGCAGGGGCGTACGTC. Amino acid sequence: CASSEGAGAYV. This chain uses TRBV2 with TRBJ2-7; TRBD1 might be the D (6 bases). Germline CDR1 SNHLY, CDR2 FYNNEI. CDR3 length: 11 amino acids. V was clipped by 1 base and J by 12 bases, with 10 bases between them.

The CDR3 nucleotides are TGTGCCTGGACTCCGGGCACAGATACGCAGTATTTT. It specifies CAWTPGTDTQYF. This chain connects TRBV30 to TRBJ2-3, with D hard to call. V was trimmed by 4 bases and J by 1 base, leaving 6 bases between them. Looked up from germline, CDR1 is GTSNPN and CDR2 is SVGIG (reference sequence). This CDR3 is 12 amino acids long.

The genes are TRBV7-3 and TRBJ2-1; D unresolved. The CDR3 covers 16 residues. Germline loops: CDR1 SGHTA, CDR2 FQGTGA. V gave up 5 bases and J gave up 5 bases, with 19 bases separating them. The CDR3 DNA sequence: TGTGCCAGCAGCCCCGATAGCCCTCTTTTTAACAATGAGCAGTTCTTC. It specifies CASSPDSPLFNNEQFF.

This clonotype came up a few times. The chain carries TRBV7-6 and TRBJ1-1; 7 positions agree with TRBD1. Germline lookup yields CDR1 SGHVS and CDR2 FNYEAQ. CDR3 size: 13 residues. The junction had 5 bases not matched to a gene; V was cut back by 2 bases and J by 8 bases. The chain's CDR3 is CASSLTTGREAFF. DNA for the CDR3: TGTGCCAGCAGCTTAACGACAGGGCGGGAAGCTTTCTTT.

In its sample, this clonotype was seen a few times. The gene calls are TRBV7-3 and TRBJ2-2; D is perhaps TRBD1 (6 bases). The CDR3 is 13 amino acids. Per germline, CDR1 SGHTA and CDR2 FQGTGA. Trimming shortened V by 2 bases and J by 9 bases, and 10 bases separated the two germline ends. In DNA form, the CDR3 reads TGTGCCAGCAGCTTAGGGGGCGGCCGGGAGCTGTTTTTT. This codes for CASSLGGGRELFF. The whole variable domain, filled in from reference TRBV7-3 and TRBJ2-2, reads GAGVSQTPSNKVTEKGKYVELRCDPISGHTALYWYRQSLGQGPEFLIYFQGTGAADDSGLPNDRFFAVRPEGSVSTLKIQRTERGDSAVYLCASSLGGGRELFFGEGSRLTVL.

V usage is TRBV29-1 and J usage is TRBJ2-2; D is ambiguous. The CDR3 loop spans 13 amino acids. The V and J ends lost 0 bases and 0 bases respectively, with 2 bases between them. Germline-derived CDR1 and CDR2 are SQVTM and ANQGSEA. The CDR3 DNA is TGCAGCGTTGAAGAGGCGAACACCGGGGAGCTGTTTTTT. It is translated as CSVEEANTGELFF.

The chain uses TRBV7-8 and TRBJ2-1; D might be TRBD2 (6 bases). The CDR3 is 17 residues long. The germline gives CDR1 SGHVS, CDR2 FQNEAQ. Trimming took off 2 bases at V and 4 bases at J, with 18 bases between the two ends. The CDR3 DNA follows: TGTGCCAGCAGCTTAAGTCCACAAGGGGCGGGGTACAATGAGCAGTTCTTC. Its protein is CASSLSPQGAGYNEQFF.

CDR3 bases: TGTGCCAGCTCTAGGGAGGGGGCGTCTAATTCACCCCTCCACTTT. Translated: CASSREGASNSPLHF. V and J are TRBV7-2 and TRBJ1-6, with TRBD1 identical over 7 bases. The CDR3 totals 15 residues. V lost 8 bases and J lost 6; bases outside the gene matches: 10. Germline lookup yields CDR1 SGHTA and CDR2 FQGNSA. Combining the CDR3 with reference TRBV7-2 and TRBJ1-6 gives the whole variable domain GAGVSQSPSNKVTEKGKDVELRCDPISGHTALYWYRQSLGQGLEFLIYFQGNSAPDKSGLPSDRFSAERTGGSVSTLTIQRTQQEDSAVYLCASSREGASNSPLHFGNGTRLTVT.

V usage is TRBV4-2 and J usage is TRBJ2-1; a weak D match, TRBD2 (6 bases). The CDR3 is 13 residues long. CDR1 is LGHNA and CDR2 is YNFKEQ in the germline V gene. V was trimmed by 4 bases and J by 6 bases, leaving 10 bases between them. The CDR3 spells CASSPTSLNEQFF. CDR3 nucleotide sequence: TGTGCCAGCAGCCCGACTAGTCTCAATGAGCAGTTCTTC.

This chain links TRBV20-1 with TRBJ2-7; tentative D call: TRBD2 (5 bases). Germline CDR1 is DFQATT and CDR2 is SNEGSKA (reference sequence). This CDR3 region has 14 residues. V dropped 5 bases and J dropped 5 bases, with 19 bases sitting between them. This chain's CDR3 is CSAPREGRLNEQYF. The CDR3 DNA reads TGCAGTGCTCCTAGAGAGGGCAGGCTCAACGAGCAGTACTTC.